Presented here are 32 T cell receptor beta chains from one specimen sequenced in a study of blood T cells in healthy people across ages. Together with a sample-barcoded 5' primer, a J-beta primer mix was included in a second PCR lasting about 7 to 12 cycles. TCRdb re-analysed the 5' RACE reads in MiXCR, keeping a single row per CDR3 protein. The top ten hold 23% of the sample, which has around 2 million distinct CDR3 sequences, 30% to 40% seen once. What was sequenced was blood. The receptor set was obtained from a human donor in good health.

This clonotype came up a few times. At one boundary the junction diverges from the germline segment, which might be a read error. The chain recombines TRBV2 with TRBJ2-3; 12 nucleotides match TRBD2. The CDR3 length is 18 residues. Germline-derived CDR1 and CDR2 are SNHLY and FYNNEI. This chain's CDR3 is CASRSIGLAGTLIDTQYF. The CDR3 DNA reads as TGTGCTAGCAGATCGATTGGACTAGCGGGGACTTTAATAGATACGCAGTATTTT. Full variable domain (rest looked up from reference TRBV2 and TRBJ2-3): EPEVTQTPSHQVTQMGQEVILRCVPISNHLYFYWYRQILGQKVEFLVSFYNNEISEKSEIFDDQFSVERPDGSNFTLKIRSTKLEDSAMYFCASRSIGLAGTLIDTQYFGPGTRLTVL.

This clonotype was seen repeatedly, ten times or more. The CDR3 region is CASSQNTEAFF. Here the CDR3 DNA reads TGTGCCAGCAGCCAGAACACTGAAGCTTTCTTT. This chain uses TRBV3-1 with TRBJ1-1, with D uncertain. The germline CDR1 and CDR2 sequences are LGHDT and YNNKEL (reference sequence). The V and J ends lost 3 bases and 1 base respectively, with 0 bases between them. The CDR3 is made up of 11 amino acids.

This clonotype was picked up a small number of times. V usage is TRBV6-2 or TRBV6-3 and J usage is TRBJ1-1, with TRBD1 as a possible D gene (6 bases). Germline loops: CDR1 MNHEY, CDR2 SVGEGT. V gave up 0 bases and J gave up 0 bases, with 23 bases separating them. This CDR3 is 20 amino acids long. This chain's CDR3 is CASSYSVHRVSGFMNTEAFF. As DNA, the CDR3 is TGTGCCAGCAGTTACTCCGTACACAGGGTATCTGGTTTCATGAACACTGAAGCTTTCTTT.

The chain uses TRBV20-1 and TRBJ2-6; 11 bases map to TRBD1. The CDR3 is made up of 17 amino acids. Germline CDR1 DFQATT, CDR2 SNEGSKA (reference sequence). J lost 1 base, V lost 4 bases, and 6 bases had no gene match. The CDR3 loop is CSAKSGTGGSGANVLTF. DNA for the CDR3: TGCAGTGCTAAATCCGGGACAGGGGGGTCTGGGGCCAACGTCCTGACTTTC.

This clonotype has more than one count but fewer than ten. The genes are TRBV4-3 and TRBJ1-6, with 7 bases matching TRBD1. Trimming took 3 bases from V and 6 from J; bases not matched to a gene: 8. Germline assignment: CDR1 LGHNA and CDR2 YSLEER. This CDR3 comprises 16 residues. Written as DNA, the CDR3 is TGCGCCAGCAGCCAGAACACGGGACAGCCTAATTCACCCCTCCACTTT. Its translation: CASSQNTGQPNSPLHF.

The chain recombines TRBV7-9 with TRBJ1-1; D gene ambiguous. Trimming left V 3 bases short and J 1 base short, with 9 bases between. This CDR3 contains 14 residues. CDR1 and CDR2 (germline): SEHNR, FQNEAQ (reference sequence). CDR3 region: CASSFLKGNTEAFF. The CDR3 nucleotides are TGTGCCAGCAGCTTTCTTAAGGGGAACACTGAAGCTTTCTTT.

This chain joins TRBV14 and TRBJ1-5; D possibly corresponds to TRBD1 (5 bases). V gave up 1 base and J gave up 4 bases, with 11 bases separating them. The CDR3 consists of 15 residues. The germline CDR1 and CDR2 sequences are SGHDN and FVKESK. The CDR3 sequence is CASSQARQQNQPQHF. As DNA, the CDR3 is TGTGCCAGCAGCCAAGCCAGACAGCAAAATCAGCCCCAGCATTTT.

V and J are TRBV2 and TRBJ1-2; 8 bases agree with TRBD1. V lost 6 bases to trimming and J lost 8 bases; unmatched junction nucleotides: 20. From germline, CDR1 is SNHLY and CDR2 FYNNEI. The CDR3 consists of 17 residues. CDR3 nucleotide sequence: TGTGCCAGCAGCGATTGGAGAAGACAGGGGAATAAGGAAGGCTACACCTTC. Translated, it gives CASSDWRRQGNKEGYTF.

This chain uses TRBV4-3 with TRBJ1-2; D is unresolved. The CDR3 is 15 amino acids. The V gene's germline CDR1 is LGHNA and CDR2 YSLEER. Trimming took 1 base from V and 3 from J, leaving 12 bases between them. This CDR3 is CASSQGVRDYYGYTF. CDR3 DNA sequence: TGCGCCAGCAGCCAAGGGGTGAGGGATTACTATGGCTACACCTTC.

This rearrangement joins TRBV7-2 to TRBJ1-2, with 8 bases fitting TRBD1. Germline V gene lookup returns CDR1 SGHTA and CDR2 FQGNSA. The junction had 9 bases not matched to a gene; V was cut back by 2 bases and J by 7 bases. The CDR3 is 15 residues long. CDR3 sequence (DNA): TGTGCCAGCAGCTTAAGCACAGGGGGGAAGGTTGGCTACACCTTC. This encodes CASSLSTGGKVGYTF.

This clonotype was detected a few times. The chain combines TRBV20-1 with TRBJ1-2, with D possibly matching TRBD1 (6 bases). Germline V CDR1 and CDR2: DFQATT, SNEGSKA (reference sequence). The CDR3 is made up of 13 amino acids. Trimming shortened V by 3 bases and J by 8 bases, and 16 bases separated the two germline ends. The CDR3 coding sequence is TGCAGTGCTAGTCTACCAGGGGTCACAGGCTACACCTTC. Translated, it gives CSASLPGVTGYTF.

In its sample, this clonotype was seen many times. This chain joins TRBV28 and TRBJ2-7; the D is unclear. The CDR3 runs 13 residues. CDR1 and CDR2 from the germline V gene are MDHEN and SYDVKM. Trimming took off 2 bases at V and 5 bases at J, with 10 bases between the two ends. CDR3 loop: CASSLTVEDEQYF. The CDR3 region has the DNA TGTGCCAGCAGTTTAACTGTAGAGGACGAGCAGTACTTC.

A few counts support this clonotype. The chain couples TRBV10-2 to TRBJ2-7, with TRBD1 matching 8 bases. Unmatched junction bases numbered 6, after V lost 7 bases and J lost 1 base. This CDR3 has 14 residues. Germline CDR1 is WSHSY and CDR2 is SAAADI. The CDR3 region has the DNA TGCGCCAGCACTAACAGGGGGGAGTCCTACGAGCAGTACTTC. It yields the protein CASTNRGESYEQYF.

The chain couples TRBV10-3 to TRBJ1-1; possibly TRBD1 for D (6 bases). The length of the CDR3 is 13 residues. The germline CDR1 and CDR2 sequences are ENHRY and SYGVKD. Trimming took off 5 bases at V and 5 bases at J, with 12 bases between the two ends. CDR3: CAISKGGETEAFF. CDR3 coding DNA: TGTGCCATCAGTAAGGGGGGAGAAACTGAAGCTTTCTTT.

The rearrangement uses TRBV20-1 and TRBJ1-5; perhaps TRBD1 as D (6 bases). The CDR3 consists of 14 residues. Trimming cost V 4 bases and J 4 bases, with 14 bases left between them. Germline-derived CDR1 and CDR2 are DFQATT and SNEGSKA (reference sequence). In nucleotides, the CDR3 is TGCAGTGCTAACCGAGGGGGACGGAATCAGCCCCAGCATTTT. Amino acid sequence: CSANRGGRNQPQHF.

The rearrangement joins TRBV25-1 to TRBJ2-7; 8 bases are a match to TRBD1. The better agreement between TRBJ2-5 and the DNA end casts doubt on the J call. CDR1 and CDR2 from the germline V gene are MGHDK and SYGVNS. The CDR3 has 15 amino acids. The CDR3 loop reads CASSEYAGGGETQYF. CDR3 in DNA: TGTGCCAGCAGTGAATATGCAGGGGGCGGCGAGACCCAGTACTTC.

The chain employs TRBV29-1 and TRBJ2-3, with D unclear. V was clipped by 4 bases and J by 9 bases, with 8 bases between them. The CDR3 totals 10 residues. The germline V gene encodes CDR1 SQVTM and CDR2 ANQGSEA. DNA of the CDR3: TGCAGCGTTGCCGTGGGGACGCAGTATTTT. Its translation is CSVAVGTQYF.

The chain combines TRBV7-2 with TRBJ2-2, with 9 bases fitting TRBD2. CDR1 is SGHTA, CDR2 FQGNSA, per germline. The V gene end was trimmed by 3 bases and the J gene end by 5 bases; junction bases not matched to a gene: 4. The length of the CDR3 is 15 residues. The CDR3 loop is CASSLYSGGTGELFF. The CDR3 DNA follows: TGTGCCAGCAGCTTGTACAGCGGGGGGACCGGGGAGCTGTTTTTT.

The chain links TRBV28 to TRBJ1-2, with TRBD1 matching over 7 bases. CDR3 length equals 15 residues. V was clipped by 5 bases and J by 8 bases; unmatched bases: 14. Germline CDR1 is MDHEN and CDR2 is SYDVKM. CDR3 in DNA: TGTGCCAGCAGTCCAGTGGACAGGCTAGCAGGAGGCTACACCTTC. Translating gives CASSPVDRLAGGYTF.

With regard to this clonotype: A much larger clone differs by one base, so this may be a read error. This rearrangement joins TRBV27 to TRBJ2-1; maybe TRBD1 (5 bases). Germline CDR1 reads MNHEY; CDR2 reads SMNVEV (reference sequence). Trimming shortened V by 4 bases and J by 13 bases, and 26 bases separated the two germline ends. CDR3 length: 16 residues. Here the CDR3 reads CASSSPATRAKNIQFF. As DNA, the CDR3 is TGTGCCAGCAGTTCTCCAGCCACCAGGGCCAAAAACATTCAGTTCTTC.

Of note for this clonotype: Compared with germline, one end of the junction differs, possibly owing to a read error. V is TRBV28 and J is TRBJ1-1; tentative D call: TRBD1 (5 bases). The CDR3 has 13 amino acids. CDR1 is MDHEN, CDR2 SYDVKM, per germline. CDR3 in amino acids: CLSGGVGVTEAFF. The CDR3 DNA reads TGCCTATCGGGAGGGGTAGGAGTCACTGAAGCTTTCTTT.

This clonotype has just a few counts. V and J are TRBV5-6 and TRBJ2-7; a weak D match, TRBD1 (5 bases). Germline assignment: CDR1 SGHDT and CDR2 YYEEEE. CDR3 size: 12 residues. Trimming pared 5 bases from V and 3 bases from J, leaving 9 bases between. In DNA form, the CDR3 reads TGTGCCAGCAGGCAGGGATACTACGAGCAGTACTTC. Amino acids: CASRQGYYEQYF.

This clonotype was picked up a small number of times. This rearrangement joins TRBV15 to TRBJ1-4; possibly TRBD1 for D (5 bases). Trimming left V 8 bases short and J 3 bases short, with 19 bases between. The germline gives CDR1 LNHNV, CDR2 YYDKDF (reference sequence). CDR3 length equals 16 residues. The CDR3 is CATELNLGESNEKLFF. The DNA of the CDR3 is TGTGCCACCGAATTAAATTTAGGGGAATCTAATGAAAAACTGTTTTTT.

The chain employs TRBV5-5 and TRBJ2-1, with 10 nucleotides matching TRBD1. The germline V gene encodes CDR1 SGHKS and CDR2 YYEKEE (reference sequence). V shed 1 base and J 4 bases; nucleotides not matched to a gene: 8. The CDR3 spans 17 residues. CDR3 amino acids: CASSLTGGQGQYNEQFF. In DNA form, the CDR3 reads TGTGCCAGCAGCTTGACGGGGGGACAGGGGCAATACAATGAGCAGTTCTTC.

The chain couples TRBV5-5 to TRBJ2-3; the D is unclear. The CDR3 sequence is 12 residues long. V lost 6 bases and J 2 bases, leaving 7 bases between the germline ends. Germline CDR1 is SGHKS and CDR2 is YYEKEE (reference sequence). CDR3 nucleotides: TGTGCCAGCATCCTTTCCACAGATACGCAGTATTTT. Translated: CASILSTDTQYF.

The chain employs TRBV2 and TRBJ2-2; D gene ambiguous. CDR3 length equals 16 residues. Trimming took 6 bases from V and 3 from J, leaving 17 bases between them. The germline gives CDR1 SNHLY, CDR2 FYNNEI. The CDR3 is CASRAFWSGHTGELFF. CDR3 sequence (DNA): TGTGCCAGCAGGGCGTTTTGGAGTGGCCACACCGGGGAGCTGTTTTTT.

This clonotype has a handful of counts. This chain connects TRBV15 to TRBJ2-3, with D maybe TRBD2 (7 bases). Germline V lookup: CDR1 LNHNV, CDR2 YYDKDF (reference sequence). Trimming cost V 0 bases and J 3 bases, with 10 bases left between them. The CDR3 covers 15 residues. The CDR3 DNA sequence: TGTGCCACCAGCAGAGAGGGGGGGCCTACAGATACGCAGTATTTT. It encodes CATSREGGPTDTQYF.

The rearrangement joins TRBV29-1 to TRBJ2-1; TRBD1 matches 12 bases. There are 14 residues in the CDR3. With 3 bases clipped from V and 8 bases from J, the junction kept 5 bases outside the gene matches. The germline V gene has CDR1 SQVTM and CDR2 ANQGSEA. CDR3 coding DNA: TGCAGCGTTGACCGGGGACAGGGGGCATATGAGCAGTTCTTC. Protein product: CSVDRGQGAYEQFF.

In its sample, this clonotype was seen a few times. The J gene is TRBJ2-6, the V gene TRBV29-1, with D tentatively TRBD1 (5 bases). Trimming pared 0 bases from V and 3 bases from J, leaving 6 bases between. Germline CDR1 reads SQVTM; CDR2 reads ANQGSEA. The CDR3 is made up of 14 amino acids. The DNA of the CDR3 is TGCAGCGTTGAAGATAGGGGTGGGGCCAACGTCCTGACTTTC. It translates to CSVEDRGGANVLTF.

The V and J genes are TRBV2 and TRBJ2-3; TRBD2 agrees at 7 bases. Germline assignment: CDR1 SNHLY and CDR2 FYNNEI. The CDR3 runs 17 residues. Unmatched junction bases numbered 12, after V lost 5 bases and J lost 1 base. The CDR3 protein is CASSPFKLAKGTDTQYF. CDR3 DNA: TGTGCCAGCAGTCCCTTTAAACTAGCGAAAGGCACAGATACGCAGTATTTT.

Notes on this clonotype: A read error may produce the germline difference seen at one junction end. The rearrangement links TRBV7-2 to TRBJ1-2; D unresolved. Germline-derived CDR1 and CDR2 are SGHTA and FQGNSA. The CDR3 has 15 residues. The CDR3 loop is CASSGTSTAGYGCTF. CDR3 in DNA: TGTGCCAGCAGCGGAACCTCGACGGCGGGTTATGGCTGCACCTTC.

CDR3 sequence: CSVEISGNTIYF. CDR3 bases: TGCAGCGTTGAAATATCTGGAAACACCATATATTTT. The chain joins TRBV29-1 to TRBJ1-3; D remains ambiguous. V was trimmed by 2 bases and J by 1 base, leaving 3 bases between them. CDR1 and CDR2 (germline): SQVTM, ANQGSEA. The CDR3 is made up of 12 amino acids.